The clone carrying this T cell receptor beta chain was counted once. The sample comes from a study of blood T cell repertoires in COVID-19. At the level of the study: The United States, Italy and Spain provided the acute and convalescent COVID-19 samples.

Germline V CDR1 and CDR2: SEHNR, FQNEAQ (reference sequence). Between the trimmed V and J ends, which lost 5 bases and 5 bases, there was a span of 6 bases. This CDR3 has 11 residues. In the source study's methods: Reference gene primer amplification gave estimated nucleated cell counts. Clones were read by immunoSEQ multiplex PCR, and TCRdb kept only the in-frame ones, dropping some. V and J calls and clone size follow that table, whereas D and trimming were derived from the DNA. This table has 150,000 to 200,000 clones, about 81% appearing once. The sequenced sample consisted of peripheral blood. The chain has TRBV7-9 and TRBJ1-1; D is unclear. The clonotype originates from a human donor in a cohort sampled during active COVID-19. The CDR3 DNA follows: TGTGCCAGCAGCCCCGGGACTGAAGCTTTCTTT. It codes for CASSPGTEAFF.